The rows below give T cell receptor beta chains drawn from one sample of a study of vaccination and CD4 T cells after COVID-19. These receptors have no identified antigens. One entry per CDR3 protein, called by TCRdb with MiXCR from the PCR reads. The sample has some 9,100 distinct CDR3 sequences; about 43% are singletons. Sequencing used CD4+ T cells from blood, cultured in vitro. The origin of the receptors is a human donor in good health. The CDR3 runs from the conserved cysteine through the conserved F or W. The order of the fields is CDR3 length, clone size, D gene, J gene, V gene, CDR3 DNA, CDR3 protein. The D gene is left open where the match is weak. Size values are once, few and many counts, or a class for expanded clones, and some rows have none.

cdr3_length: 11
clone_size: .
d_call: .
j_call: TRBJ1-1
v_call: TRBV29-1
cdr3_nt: TGCAGCCTTGACAGGAACACTGAAGCTTTCTTT
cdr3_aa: CSLDRNTEAFF

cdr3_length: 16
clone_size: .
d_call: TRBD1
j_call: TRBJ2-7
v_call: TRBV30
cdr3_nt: TGTGCCTGGAGCCGCGCGCTTCGGGACAGGGGCTACGAGCAGTACTTC
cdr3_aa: CAWSRALRDRGYEQYF

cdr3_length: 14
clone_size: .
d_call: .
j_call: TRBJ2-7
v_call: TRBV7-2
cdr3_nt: TGTGCCAGCAGCTCCGGGGTTGGGGGGCTCGAGCAGTACTTC
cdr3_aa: CASSSGVGGLEQYF

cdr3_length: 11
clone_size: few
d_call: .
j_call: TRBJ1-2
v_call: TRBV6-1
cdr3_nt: TGTGCCACGTCAGGGGACTATGGCTACACCTTC
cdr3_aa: CATSGDYGYTF

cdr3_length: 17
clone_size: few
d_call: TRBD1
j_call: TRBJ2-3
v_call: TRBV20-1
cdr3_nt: TGCAGAGCTATCGGGACAGGGTACGTCGGTCGCACAGATACGCAGTATTTT
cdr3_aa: CRAIGTGYVGRTDTQYF

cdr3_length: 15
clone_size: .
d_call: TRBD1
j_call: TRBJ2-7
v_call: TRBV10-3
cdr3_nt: TGTGCCATCAGTGGACAGGACAGGGGTGTCAACGAGCAGTACTTC
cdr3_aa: CAISGQDRGVNEQYF

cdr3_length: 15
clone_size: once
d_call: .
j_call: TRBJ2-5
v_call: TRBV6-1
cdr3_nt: TGTGCCAGCAGTGAAGTATGGGCCTCGTCTGAGACCCAGTACTTC
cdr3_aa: CASSEVWASSETQYF

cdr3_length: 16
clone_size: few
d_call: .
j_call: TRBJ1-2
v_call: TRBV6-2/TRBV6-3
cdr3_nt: TGTGCCAGCACTTCCGCGGCCGGGGGAGCCTTCTATGGCTACACCTTC
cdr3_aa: CASTSAAGGAFYGYTF

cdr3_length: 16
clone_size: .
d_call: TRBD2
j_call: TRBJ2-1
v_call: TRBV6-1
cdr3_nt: TGTGCCAGCAGTGTTTTAGCGGGAAGCTCCTACAATGAGCAGTTCTTC
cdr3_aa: CASSVLAGSSYNEQFF

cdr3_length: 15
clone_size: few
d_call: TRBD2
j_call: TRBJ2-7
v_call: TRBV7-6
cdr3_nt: TGTGCCAGCAGCCTCCAAGCGGGGGGGGTCTACGAGCAGTACTTC
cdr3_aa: CASSLQAGGVYEQYF

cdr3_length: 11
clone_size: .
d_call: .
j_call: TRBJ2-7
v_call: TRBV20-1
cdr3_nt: TGCAGTGCTAGGGGACTGGGCGAGCAGTACTTC
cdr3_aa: CSARGLGEQYF

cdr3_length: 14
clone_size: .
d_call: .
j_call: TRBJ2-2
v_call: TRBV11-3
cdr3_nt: TGTGCCAGCAGCCCCGGGACGGCCACCGGGGAGCTGTTTTTT
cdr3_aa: CASSPGTATGELFF

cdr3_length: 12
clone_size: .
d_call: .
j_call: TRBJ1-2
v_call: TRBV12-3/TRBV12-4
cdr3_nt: TGTGCCAGCAGTTTCCTTTATGGGGGCTACACCTTC
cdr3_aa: CASSFLYGGYTF

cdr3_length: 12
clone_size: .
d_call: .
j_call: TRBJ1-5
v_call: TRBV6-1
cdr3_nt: TGTGCCAGCAGTCAGGGAAATCAGCCCCAGCATTTT
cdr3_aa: CASSQGNQPQHF

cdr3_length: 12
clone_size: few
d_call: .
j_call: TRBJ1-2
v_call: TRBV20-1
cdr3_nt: TGCAGTGCTAGTCTCTCCGTCGGGGGCTACACCTTC
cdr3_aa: CSASLSVGGYTF

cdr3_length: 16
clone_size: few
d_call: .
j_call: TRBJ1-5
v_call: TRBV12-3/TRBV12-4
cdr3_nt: TGTGCCAGCAGTAGAACTTTACAGGGTTACGGACAGCCCCAGCATTTT
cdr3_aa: CASSRTLQGYGQPQHF

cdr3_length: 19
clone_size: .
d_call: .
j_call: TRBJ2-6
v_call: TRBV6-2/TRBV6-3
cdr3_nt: TGTGCCAGCAATCTGGGGTGGGCCCGCCAGAAGTCTGGGGCCAACGTCCTGACTTTC
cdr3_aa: CASNLGWARQKSGANVLTF

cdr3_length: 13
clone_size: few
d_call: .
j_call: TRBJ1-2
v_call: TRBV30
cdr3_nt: TGTGCCTGGAGTGGGGACTCCGGCTATGGCTACACCTTC
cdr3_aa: CAWSGDSGYGYTF

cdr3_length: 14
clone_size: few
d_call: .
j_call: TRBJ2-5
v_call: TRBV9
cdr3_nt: TGTGCCAGCAGCGTAGCTTGGGGCCAAGAGACCCAGTACTTC
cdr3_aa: CASSVAWGQETQYF

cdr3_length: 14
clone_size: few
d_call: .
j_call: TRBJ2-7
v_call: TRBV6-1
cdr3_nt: TGTGCCAGCAGTCCCGGGAGAGGGGACCACGAGCAGTACTTC
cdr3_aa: CASSPGRGDHEQYF